The present entry profiles one T cell receptor beta chain with its context. The entry originates in a study of blood T cell repertoires in COVID-19. With 2 bases clipped from V and 7 bases from J, the junction kept 8 bases outside the gene matches. Germline V CDR1 and CDR2: GTSNPN, SVGIG (reference sequence). This CDR3 comprises 13 residues. Authors' analysis steps: How many nucleated cells were present was estimated from reference gene primer amplification. Method: immunoSEQ multiplex PCR; TCRdb's copy keeps in-frame clones and lacks some. V and J calls and clone size are those listed in that table; D and trimming were worked out from the DNA. This table holds roughly 310,000 clones, 88% found once.

The genes are TRBV30 and TRBJ2-7; the match to TRBD1 covers 7 bases. This sequence originates from a woman aged 45-59 years with active or convalescent COVID-19. Sequenced input: peripheral blood. Here the CDR3 DNA reads TGTGCCTGGAGTAGACAGGGATCTGGAGAGCAGTACTTC. Its protein is CAWSRQGSGEQYF.